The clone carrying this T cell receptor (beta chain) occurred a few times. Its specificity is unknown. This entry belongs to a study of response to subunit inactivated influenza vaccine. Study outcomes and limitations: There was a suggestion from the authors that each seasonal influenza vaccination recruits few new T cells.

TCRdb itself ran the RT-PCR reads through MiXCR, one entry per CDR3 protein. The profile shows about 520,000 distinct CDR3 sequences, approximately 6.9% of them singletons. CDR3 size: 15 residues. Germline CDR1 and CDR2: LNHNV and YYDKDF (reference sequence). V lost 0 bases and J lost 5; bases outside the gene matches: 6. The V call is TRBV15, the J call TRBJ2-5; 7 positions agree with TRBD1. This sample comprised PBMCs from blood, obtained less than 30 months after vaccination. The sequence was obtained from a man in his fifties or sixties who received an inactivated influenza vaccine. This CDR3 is CATSRDRGLGETQYF. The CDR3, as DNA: TGTGCCACCAGCAGAGATAGGGGGCTGGGGGAGACCCAGTACTTC.